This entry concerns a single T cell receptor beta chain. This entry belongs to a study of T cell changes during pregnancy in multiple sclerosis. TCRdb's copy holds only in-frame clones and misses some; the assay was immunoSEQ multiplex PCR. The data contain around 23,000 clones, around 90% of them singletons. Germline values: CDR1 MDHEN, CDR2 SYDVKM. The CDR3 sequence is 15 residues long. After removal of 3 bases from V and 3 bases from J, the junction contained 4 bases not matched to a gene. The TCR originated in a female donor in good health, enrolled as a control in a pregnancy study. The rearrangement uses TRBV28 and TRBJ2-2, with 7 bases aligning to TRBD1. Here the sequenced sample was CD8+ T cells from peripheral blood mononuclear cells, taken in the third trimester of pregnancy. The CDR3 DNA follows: TGTGCCAGCAGTTTTAGGGGGCTCTACACCGGGGAGCTGTTTTTT. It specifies CASSFRGLYTGELFF.